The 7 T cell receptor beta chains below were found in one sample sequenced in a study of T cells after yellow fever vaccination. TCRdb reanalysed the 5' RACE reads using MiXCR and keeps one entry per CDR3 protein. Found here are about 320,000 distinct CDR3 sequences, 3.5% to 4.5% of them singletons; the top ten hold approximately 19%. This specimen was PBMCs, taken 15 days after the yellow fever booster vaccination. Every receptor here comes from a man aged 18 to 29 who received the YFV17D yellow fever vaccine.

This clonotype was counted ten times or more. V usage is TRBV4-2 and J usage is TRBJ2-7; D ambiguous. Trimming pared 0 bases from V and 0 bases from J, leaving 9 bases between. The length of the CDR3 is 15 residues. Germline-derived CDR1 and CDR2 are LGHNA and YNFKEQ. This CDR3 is CASSQDLVDSYEQYF. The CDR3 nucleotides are TGTGCCAGCAGCCAAGATTTGGTAGACTCCTACGAGCAGTACTTC.

The CDR3, as DNA: TGTGCCAGCAGGGGCATGGCTGGGGCCAACGTCCTGACTTTC. Translated, it gives CASRGMAGANVLTF. V is TRBV6-2 or TRBV6-3 and J is TRBJ2-6; D unclear. This CDR3 has 14 amino acids. Trimming pared 6 bases from V and 2 bases from J, leaving 8 bases between. CDR1 and CDR2 from the germline V gene are MNHEY and SVGEGT.

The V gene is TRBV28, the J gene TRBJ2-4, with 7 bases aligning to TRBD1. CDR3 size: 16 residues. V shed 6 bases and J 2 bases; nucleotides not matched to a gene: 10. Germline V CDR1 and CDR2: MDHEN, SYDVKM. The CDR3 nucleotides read TGTGCCAGCAGACCCACAGGGGTTGTAACCAAAAACATTCAGTACTTC. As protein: CASRPTGVVTKNIQYF.

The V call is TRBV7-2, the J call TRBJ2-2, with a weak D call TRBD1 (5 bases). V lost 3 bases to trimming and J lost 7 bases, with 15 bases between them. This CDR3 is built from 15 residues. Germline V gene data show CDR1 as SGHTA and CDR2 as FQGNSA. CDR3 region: CASSFSWQGGGELFF. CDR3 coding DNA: TGTGCCAGCAGCTTTTCGTGGCAGGGCGGCGGGGAGCTGTTTTTT.

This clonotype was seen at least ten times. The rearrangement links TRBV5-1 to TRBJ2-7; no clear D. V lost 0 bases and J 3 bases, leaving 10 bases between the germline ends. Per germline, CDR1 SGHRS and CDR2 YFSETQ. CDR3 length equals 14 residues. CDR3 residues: CASSLEPEIYEQYF. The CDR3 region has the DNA TGCGCCAGCAGCTTGGAGCCGGAAATCTACGAGCAGTACTTC. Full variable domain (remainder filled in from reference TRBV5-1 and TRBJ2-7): KAGVTQTPRYLIKTRGQQVTLSCSPISGHRSVSWYQQTPGQGLQFLFEYFSETQRNKGNFPGRFSGRQFSNSRSEMNVSTLELGDSALYLCASSLEPEIYEQYFGPGTRLTVT.

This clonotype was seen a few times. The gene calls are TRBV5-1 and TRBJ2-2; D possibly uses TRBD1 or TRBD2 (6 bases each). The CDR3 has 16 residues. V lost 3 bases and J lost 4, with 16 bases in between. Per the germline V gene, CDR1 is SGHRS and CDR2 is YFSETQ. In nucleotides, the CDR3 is TGCGCCAGCAGCTCCTCGGTGGGGGGCGTCACCGGGGAGCTGTTTTTT. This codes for CASSSSVGGVTGELFF. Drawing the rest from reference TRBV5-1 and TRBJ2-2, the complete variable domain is KAGVTQTPRYLIKTRGQQVTLSCSPISGHRSVSWYQQTPGQGLQFLFEYFSETQRNKGNFPGRFSGRQFSNSRSEMNVSTLELGDSALYLCASSSSVGGVTGELFFGEGSRLTVL.

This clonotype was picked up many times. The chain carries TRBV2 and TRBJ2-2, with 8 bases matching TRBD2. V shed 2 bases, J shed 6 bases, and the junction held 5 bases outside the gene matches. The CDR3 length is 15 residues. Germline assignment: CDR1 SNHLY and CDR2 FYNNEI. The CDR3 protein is CASSEQRGGSGELFF. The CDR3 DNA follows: TGTGCCAGCAGTGAACAACGGGGGGGCTCCGGGGAGCTGTTTTTT.